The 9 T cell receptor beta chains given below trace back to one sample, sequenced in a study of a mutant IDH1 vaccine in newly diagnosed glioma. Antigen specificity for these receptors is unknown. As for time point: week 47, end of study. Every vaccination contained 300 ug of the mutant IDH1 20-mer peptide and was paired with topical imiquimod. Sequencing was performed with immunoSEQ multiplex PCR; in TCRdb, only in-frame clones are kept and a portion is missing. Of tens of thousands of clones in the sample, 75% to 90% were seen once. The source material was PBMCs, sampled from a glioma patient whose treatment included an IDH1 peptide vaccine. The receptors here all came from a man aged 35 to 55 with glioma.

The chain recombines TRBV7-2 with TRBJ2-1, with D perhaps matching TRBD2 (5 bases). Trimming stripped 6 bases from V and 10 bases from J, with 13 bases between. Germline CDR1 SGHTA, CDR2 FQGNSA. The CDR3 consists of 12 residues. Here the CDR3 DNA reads TGTGCCAGCAGTTCCATGGGAGTGGAGCAGTTCTTC. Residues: CASSSMGVEQFF.

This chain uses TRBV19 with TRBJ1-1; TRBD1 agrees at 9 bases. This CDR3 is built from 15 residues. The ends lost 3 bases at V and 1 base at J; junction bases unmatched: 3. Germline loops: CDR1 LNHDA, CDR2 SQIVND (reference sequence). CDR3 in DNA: TGTGCCAGTAGTATGGGGACAGGGAGGAACACTGAAGCTTTCTTT. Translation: CASSMGTGRNTEAFF.

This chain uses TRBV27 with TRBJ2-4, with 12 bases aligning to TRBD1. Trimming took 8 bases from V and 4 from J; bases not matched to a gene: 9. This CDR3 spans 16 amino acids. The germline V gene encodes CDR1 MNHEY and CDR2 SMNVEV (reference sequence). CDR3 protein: CASVRDRGRGKNIQYF. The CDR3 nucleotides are TGTGCCAGCGTACGGGACAGGGGGCGTGGGAAAAACATTCAGTACTTC.

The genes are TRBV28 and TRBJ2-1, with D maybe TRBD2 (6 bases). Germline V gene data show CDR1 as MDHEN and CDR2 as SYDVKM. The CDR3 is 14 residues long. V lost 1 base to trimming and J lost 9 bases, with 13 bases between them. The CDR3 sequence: CASSLYSSEAEQFF. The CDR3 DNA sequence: TGTGCCAGCAGTTTATATTCTAGCGAAGCTGAGCAGTTCTTC. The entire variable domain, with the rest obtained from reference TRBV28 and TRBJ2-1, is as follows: DVKVTQSSRYLVKRTGEKVFLECVQDMDHENMFWYRQDPGLGLRLIYFSYDVKMKEKGDIPEGYSVSREKKERFSLILESASTNQTSMYLCASSLYSSEAEQFFGPGTRLTVL.

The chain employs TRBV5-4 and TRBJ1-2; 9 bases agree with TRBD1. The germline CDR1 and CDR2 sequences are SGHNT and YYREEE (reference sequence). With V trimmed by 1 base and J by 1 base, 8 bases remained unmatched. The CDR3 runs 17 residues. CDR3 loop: CASSLTGGVPINYGYTF. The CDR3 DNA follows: TGTGCCAGCAGCTTGACAGGGGGCGTCCCCATTAACTATGGCTACACCTTC.

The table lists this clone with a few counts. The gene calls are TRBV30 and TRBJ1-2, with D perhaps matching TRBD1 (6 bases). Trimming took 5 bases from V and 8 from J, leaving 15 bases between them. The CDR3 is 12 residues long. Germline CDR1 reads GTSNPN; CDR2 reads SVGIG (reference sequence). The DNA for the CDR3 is TGTGCCTGGGTCTCGTCTGGGGGCGGCTACACCTTC. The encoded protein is CAWVSSGGGYTF.

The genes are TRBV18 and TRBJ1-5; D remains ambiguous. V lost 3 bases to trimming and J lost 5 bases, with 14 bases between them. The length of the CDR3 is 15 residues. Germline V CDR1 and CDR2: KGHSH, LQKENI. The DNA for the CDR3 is TGTGCCAGCTCACCTCTGGGAGGCGGGGATCAGCCCCAGCATTTT. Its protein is CASSPLGGGDQPQHF.

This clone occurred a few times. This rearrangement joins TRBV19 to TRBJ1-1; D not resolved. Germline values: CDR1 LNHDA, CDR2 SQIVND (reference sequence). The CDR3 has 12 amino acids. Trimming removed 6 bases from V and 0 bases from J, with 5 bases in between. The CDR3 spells CASSVMNTEAFF. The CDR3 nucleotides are TGTGCCAGTAGCGTGATGAACACTGAAGCTTTCTTT.

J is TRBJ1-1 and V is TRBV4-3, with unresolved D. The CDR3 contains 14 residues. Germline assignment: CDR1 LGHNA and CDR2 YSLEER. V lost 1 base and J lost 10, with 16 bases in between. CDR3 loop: CASSQVSGLSGAFF. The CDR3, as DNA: TGCGCCAGCAGCCAAGTTTCGGGTTTGAGTGGAGCTTTCTTT.